One sample yielded the 21 T cell receptor beta chains listed below, sequenced in a study of neoadjuvant nivolumab and ipilimumab in lung cancer. Using immunoSEQ multiplex PCR, the repertoire was profiled, and TCRdb retains in-frame clones only, with some absent. This table has about 38,000 clones, 75% to 90% appearing once. The specimen comprised peripheral blood, sampled before neoadjuvant nivolumab, alone or with ipilimumab. The receptors here all came from an adult with non-small cell lung cancer.

The CDR3 DNA is TGCGCCAGCAGCTTGGGAACCAGGGCCCAAGAGACCCAGTACTTC. Amino acid sequence: CASSLGTRAQETQYF. The chain carries TRBV5-1 and TRBJ2-5; the D gene is possibly TRBD1 (5 bases). The CDR3 has 15 amino acids. V was clipped by 0 bases and J by 1 base, with 10 bases between them. Germline loops: CDR1 SGHRS, CDR2 YFSETQ.

V and J are TRBV11-1 and TRBJ2-5, with a possible D match to TRBD2 (5 bases). The CDR3 is 15 residues long. Germline CDR1 reads SGHAT; CDR2 reads FQDESV (reference sequence). V lost 1 base and J 5 bases, leaving 14 bases between the germline ends. The CDR3 DNA sequence: TGTGCCAGCAGCTTAGAGGTCCGGGGTTGGGAGACCCAGTACTTC. This translates into CASSLEVRGWETQYF.

This clone came up once. The V gene is TRBV6-6, the J gene TRBJ2-7; D is uncertain. The CDR3 sequence is 15 residues long. The V end lost 5 bases, the J end lost 2 bases, and 16 bases lay between the germline ends. Germline V gene sequence: CDR1 MNHNY, CDR2 SVGAGI (reference sequence). This CDR3 reads CASSNPGGLTYEQYF. Written as DNA, the CDR3 is TGTGCCAGCAGTAACCCCGGCGGCCTCACCTACGAGCAGTACTTC.

The chain carries TRBV5-4 and TRBJ2-1; D possibly corresponds to TRBD1 (6 bases). With 4 bases removed from V and 3 bases from J, the gap between germline ends came to 17 bases. Germline-derived CDR1 and CDR2 are SGHNT and YYREEE (reference sequence). The CDR3 contains 16 residues. Here the CDR3 DNA reads TGTGCCAGCAGCCCGCCGGAACAGGGTATCTACAATGAGCAGTTCTTC. Encoded protein: CASSPPEQGIYNEQFF.

This chain links TRBV2 with TRBJ2-7; a weak D match, TRBD1 (6 bases). The CDR3 is 13 residues long. With 11 bases removed from V and 6 bases from J, the gap between germline ends came to 20 bases. CDR1 is SNHLY and CDR2 is FYNNEI in the germline V gene. The chain's CDR3 is CAGKGAVGGEQYF. In DNA, the CDR3 is TGTGCCGGCAAAGGGGCCGTAGGGGGCGAGCAGTACTTC.

V gene TRBV5-5 combines with J gene TRBJ2-7, with 7 bases fitting TRBD1. Looked up from germline, CDR1 is SGHKS and CDR2 is YYEKEE (reference sequence). The junction had 9 bases not matched to a gene; V was cut back by 4 bases and J by 2 bases. This CDR3 contains 15 residues. The CDR3 loop is CASSIGTDGTYEQYF. The CDR3 nucleotides are TGTGCCAGCAGCATCGGGACAGACGGCACCTACGAGCAGTACTTC.

This chain links TRBV5-1 with TRBJ1-1; D possibly corresponds to TRBD1 (6 bases). Trimming removed 3 bases from V and 1 base from J, with 13 bases in between. Germline CDR1 SGHRS, CDR2 YFSETQ. The CDR3 loop spans 15 amino acids. This CDR3 is CASSSRGAANTEAFF. The CDR3 region has the DNA TGCGCCAGCAGCTCCAGGGGCGCAGCGAACACTGAAGCTTTCTTT.

The rearrangement joins TRBV7-9 to TRBJ1-1; D possibly corresponds to TRBD1 (5 bases). CDR3 size: 19 residues. Trimming stripped 3 bases from V and 4 bases from J, with 27 bases between. Germline V gene lookup returns CDR1 SEHNR and CDR2 FQNEAQ (reference sequence). This chain's CDR3 is CASSFRQGIRVRGGTEAFF. CDR3 DNA: TGTGCCAGCAGCTTCCGGCAGGGTATAAGGGTAAGAGGAGGCACTGAAGCTTTCTTT. Drawing the rest from reference TRBV7-9 and TRBJ1-1, the complete variable domain is DTGVSQNPRHKITKRGQNVTFRCDPISEHNRLYWYRQTLGQGPEFLTYFQNEAQLEKSRLLSDRFSAERPKGSFSTLEIQRTEQGDSAMYLCASSFRQGIRVRGGTEAFFGQGTRLTVV.

This rearrangement joins TRBV5-1 to TRBJ2-3; D might be TRBD1 (5 bases). Looked up from germline, CDR1 is SGHRS and CDR2 is YFSETQ. Between the trimmed V and J ends, which lost 0 bases and 2 bases, there was a span of 7 bases. The CDR3 runs 14 residues. The CDR3 DNA reads as TGCGCCAGCAGCTTGGGCAGGGTCACAGATACGCAGTATTTT. Protein sequence: CASSLGRVTDTQYF.

The chain is built from TRBV28 and TRBJ2-7, with D possibly matching TRBD1 (5 bases). Germline V gene lookup returns CDR1 MDHEN and CDR2 SYDVKM. V was cut by 5 bases and J by 4 bases, with 9 bases left in between. The CDR3 is 12 amino acids. The CDR3 is CASSPQGYEQYF. CDR3 DNA sequence: TGTGCCAGCAGTCCCCAGGGATACGAGCAGTACTTC.

This chain joins TRBV28 and TRBJ1-5; maybe TRBD1 (5 bases). Germline loops: CDR1 MDHEN, CDR2 SYDVKM. The CDR3 has 15 amino acids. V was clipped by 7 bases and J by 6 bases, with 19 bases between them. The CDR3 reads CASILGRVRGQPQHF. CDR3 DNA: TGTGCCAGCATCCTCGGAAGGGTGAGGGGTCAGCCCCAGCATTTT.

V is TRBV6-4 and J is TRBJ2-6; D unresolved. The CDR3 has 14 residues. Trimming removed 2 bases at V and 4 bases at J, with 6 bases between. CDR1 is MRHNA and CDR2 is SNTAGT in the germline V gene. CDR3 in DNA: TGTGCCAGCAGTGACAGCTACGGGGCCAACGTCCTGACTTTC. The encoded protein is CASSDSYGANVLTF.

The chain is built from TRBV7-9 and TRBJ1-3, with D perhaps matching TRBD1 (6 bases). V dropped 9 bases and J dropped 2 bases, with 17 bases sitting between them. The CDR3 covers 15 residues. Germline V CDR1 and CDR2: SEHNR, FQNEAQ (reference sequence). CDR3 DNA: TGTGCCAGTTCATACGGGGGGGCGACTGGAAACACCATATATTTT. As protein: CASSYGGATGNTIYF.

CDR3 sequence reads: CASSLAGTGVNQPQHF. The CDR3 DNA sequence: TGTGCCAGCAGTTTAGCCGGGACAGGGGTGAATCAGCCCCAGCATTTT. The V gene is TRBV27, the J gene TRBJ1-5; TRBD1 agrees at 10 bases. V dropped 2 bases and J dropped 4; count of bases not matched to a gene: 5. Germline lookup yields CDR1 MNHEY and CDR2 SMNVEV (reference sequence). This CDR3 spans 16 amino acids.

The CDR3 protein is CASSPSGTPSGANVLTF. The CDR3 coding sequence is TGTGCCAGTAGCCCCTCCGGGACCCCCTCCGGGGCCAACGTCCTGACTTTC. The chain combines TRBV19 with TRBJ2-6; the D gene could be TRBD1 or TRBD2 (5 bases each). Trimming cost V 6 bases and J 4 bases, with 19 bases left between them. Germline loops: CDR1 LNHDA, CDR2 SQIVND (reference sequence). The CDR3 extends over 17 amino acids.

V gene TRBV11-2 combines with J gene TRBJ2-7; 12 bases are a match to TRBD2. V lost 8 bases, J lost 2 bases, and 7 bases stayed unmatched. Germline-derived CDR1 and CDR2 are SGHAT and FQNNGV. The CDR3 is made up of 15 amino acids. The chain's CDR3 is CASRPWTSGTYEQYF. In DNA, the CDR3 is TGTGCCAGCCGACCTTGGACTAGCGGGACCTACGAGCAGTACTTC.

The rearrangement joins TRBV23-1 to TRBJ2-7; D possibly matches TRBD1 or TRBD2 (5 bases each). TRBV23-1 has ORF status, its function being uncertain. This CDR3 has 12 amino acids. V was pared by 7 bases and J by 12 bases, with 19 bases between. CDR3 nucleotides: TGCGCCAGCAAGGCCGGGACCCCCCGGCGGTACTTC. Translation gives CASKAGTPRRYF.

The rearrangement links TRBV6-6 to TRBJ1-4; 8 positions match TRBD1. The CDR3 extends over 15 amino acids. J was trimmed by 7 bases and V by 5 bases; bases with no gene match: 9. CDR1 is MNHNY, CDR2 SVGAGI, per germline (reference sequence). The DNA for the CDR3 is TGTGCCAGCAGTCGGGACGGGACAGGAGGTGAAAAACTGTTTTTT. Its protein product is CASSRDGTGGEKLFF.

The chain joins TRBV29-1 to TRBJ2-2; TRBD2 matches 13 bases. In germline, CDR1 is SQVTM, CDR2 ANQGSEA. This CDR3 contains 16 residues. Unmatched junction bases numbered 7, after V lost 6 bases and J lost 3 bases. CDR3: CSVRTSGRYYTGELFF. In DNA form, the CDR3 reads TGCAGCGTGAGGACTAGCGGGAGATATTACACCGGGGAGCTGTTTTTT.

This chain links TRBV10-2 with TRBJ2-2; 7 bases line up with TRBD1. There are 16 residues in the CDR3. In germline, CDR1 is WSHSY, CDR2 SAAADI. V was clipped by 4 bases and J by 6 bases; unmatched bases: 11. The CDR3 here is CASSGSRGGIPGELFF. The DNA for the CDR3 is TGCGCCAGCAGTGGGAGTCGAGGGGGCATACCCGGGGAGCTGTTTTTT.

This clone was detected only a few times. The chain combines TRBV11-2 with TRBJ1-5; unclear D gene. This CDR3 spans 14 amino acids. Trimming removed 5 bases at V and 5 bases at J, with 13 bases between. Germline CDR1 and CDR2: SGHAT and FQNNGV. The CDR3 spells CASSPVAGYQPQHF. In nucleotides, the CDR3 is TGTGCCAGCAGCCCAGTGGCGGGGTATCAGCCCCAGCATTTT.